Listed below are T cell receptor beta chains from one sample, sequenced in a study of T cells in tuberculosis. Assay: immunoSEQ multiplex PCR; the TCRdb copy retains only in-frame clones and omits some. The sample lists 30,000 to 45,000 clones; over 90% were seen once. The specimen sequenced was PBMCs. These TCRs come from a donor aged 10 to 29 with latent tuberculosis or without tuberculosis infection. The conserved cysteine and the conserved F or W are not part of the CDR3 here.

j_call v_call cdr3_aa
TRBJ1-1 TRBV5-6 ASSFGTANTEAF
TRBJ1-3 TRBV5-1 ASSLTGSGNTIY
TRBJ2-5 TRBV6-5 ASSYAQGWEETQY
TRBJ1-2 TRBV11-2 ASSLKTTNYGYT
TRBJ1-1 TRBV29-1 SVESEGTEAF
TRBJ2-6 TRBV30 AGAVSGANVLT
TRBJ2-4 TRBV6-4 ASSASGGADIQY
TRBJ2-1 TRBV7-2 ASSSQQSGPYNEQF
TRBJ2-2 TRBV19 ASKAERLAGPTNTGELF
TRBJ1-2 TRBV7-2 ASSLAGTAWGVGYT
TRBJ1-1 TRBV30 AVKTGGRNTEAF
TRBJ1-2 TRBV25-1 ASSEYLPPAGGYGYT
TRBJ2-7 TRBV7-8 ASSPSQDREAYEQY
TRBJ1-5 TRBV28 ASSLEGTVDQPQH
TRBJ1-3 TRBV9 ASSVVSTPVGGSGNTIY
TRBJ2-3 TRBV7-6 ASSPDRLYTQY
TRBJ2-2 TRBV9 ASSTYRGLTGELF
TRBJ1-6 TRBV2 ASSEIWANSPLH
TRBJ1-2 TRBV25-1 ASSDPDSLYGYT
TRBJ2-3 TRBV6-5 ASSSRTSGGTDTQY
TRBJ1-6 TRBV14 ASSQERLSPLH
TRBJ2-7 TRBV5-5 ASSLGWTGDYEQY
TRBJ1-3 TRBV5-1 ASSAQGRDTIY
TRBJ1-1 TRBV25-1 ASSESGEVSSEAF
TRBJ1-2 TRBV6-1 ASSAFITRQGQGYT
TRBJ1-6 TRBV7-3 ASSLSATGHSPLH
TRBJ2-2 TRBV29-1 SVEDPRGRQNTGELF
TRBJ1-5 TRBV4-1 ASSQLPPTAGGHQPQH
TRBJ2-2 TRBV6-5 ASSYAGTGELF
TRBJ1-2 TRBV6-5 ASRPDRGANYGYT
TRBJ2-3 TRBV9 ASSPSTDTQY
TRBJ2-1 TRBV29-1 SVEVVPSSYNEQF
TRBJ2-3 TRBV13 ASSPLDTDTQY
TRBJ1-2 TRBV7-6 ASSPEDTNYGYT
TRBJ2-3 TRBV5-1 ASSLDPTSGGGTQY
TRBJ1-1 TRBV5-1 ASSRDTLNTEAF
TRBJ2-7 TRBV14 ASSRTSRARSYEQY
TRBJ1-3 TRBV4-1 ASSQDFGRATGNTIY
TRBJ1-1 TRBV5-1 ASSVDPGMGGTEAF